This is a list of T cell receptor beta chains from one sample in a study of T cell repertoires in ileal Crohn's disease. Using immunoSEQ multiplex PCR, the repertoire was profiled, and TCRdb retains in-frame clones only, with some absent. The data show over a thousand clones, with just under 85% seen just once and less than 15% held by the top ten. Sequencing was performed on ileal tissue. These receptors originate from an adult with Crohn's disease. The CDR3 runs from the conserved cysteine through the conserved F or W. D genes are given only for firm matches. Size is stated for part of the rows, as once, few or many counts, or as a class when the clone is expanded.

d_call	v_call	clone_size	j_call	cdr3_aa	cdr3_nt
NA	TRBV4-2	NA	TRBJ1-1	CASSQRTEVGQPTEAFF	TGTGCCAGCAGCCAAAGAACAGAAGTCGGACAGCCGACTGAAGCTTTCTTT
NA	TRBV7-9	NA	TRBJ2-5	CASTLTGKQETQYF	TGTGCCAGCACCCTAACAGGGAAACAAGAGACCCAGTACTTC
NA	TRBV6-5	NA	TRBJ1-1	CASSPFGNTEAFF	TGTGCCAGCAGCCCCTTCGGGAACACTGAAGCTTTCTTT
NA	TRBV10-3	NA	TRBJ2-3	CAIRTYEDTQYF	TGTGCCATCAGGACATATGAAGATACGCAGTATTTT
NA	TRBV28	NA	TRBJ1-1	CASRAPSSLRGWAEAFF	TGTGCCAGCAGGGCCCCATCTTCCCTCAGGGGATGGGCTGAAGCTTTCTTT
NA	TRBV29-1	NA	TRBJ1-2	CSFRDTSNYGYTF	TGCAGCTTCCGGGACACCTCTAACTATGGCTACACCTTC
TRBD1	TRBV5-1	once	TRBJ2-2	CASSNQGQGGGGELFF	TGCGCCAGCAGCAACCAGGGACAGGGAGGAGGCGGGGAGCTGTTTTTT
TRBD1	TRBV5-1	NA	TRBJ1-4	CASSLGQGPNEKLFF	TGCGCCAGCAGCTTGGGACAGGGACCTAATGAAAAACTGTTTTTT
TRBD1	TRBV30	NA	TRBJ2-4	CAWSVQGKKGDIQYF	TGTGCCTGGAGTGTACAGGGGAAAAAAGGAGACATTCAGTACTTC
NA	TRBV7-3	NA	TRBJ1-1	CASSLMSGGGNTEAFF	TGTGCCAGCAGCTTAATGTCGGGAGGGGGAAACACTGAAGCTTTCTTT
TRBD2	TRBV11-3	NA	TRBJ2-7	CASSLGPPGLALDEQYF	TGTGCCAGCAGCTTAGGCCCTCCCGGACTAGCCCTCGACGAGCAGTACTTC
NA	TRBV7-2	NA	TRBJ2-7	CASSPGPSEQYF	TGTGCCAGCAGCCCAGGGCCGAGCGAGCAGTACTTC
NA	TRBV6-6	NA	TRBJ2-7	CASTGRQSPTYEQYF	TGTGCCAGCACCGGAAGACAGTCGCCAACCTACGAGCAGTACTTC
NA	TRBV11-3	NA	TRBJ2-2	CASSLGLAANTGELFF	TGTGCCAGCAGCTTAGGTCTGGCGGCGAACACCGGGGAGCTGTTTTTT
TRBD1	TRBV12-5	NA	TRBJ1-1	CASGLGTGDPRNTEAFF	TGTGCTAGTGGTTTGGGGACAGGGGACCCGCGGAACACTGAAGCTTTCTTT
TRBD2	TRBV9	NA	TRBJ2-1	CASSVETSGNEQFF	TGTGCCAGCAGCGTAGAAACTAGCGGGAATGAGCAGTTCTTC
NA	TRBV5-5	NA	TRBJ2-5	CASSLALQAETQYF	TGTGCCAGCAGCTTGGCCCTCCAAGCAGAGACCCAGTACTTC
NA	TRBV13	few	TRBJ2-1	CASSLNNEQFF	TGTGCCAGCAGCCTAAACAATGAGCAGTTCTTC
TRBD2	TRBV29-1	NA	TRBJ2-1	CSVDNGGAYNEQFF	TGCAGCGTTGATAACGGGGGGGCCTACAATGAGCAGTTCTTC
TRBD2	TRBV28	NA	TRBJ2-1	CASTPSGGSYNEQFF	TGTGCCAGCACCCCTAGCGGGGGCTCCTACAATGAGCAGTTCTTC
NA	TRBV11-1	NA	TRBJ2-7	CASSLSLEGASYEQYF	TGTGCCAGCAGCTTAAGCCTGGAGGGGGCGTCCTACGAGCAGTACTTC
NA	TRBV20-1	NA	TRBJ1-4	CSAPYPEKLFF	TGCAGTGCGCCCTACCCCGAAAAACTGTTTTTT
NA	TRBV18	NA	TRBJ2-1	CASSPTGTPYNEQFF	TGTGCCAGCTCCCCCACCGGGACACCATACAATGAGCAGTTCTTC
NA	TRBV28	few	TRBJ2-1	CASSPYNEQFF	TGTGCCAGCAGTCCATACAATGAGCAGTTCTTC
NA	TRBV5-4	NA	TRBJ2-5	CASSFNVWRESKGETQYF	TGTGCCAGCAGCTTCAATGTGTGGAGGGAGAGTAAGGGCGAGACCCAGTACTTC
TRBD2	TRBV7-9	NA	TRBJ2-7	CASGTSNEQYF	TGTGCCAGCGGGACTAGCAACGAGCAGTACTTC
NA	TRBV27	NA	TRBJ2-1	CASLTEAPYNEQFF	TGTGCCAGCTTAACGGAGGCCCCCTACAATGAGCAGTTCTTC